The sequence of this T cell receptor (beta chain) was determined in a study of T cell clonotyping in hematopoietic cell transplantation. Concerning this clone: Its specificity is not known.

Measured with immunoSEQ multiplex PCR; TCRdb has only the in-frame clones, and not every one. The sample includes some 40,000 clones, around 96% of them seen just once. V gave up 4 bases and J gave up 3 bases; unmatched junction bases: 1. This CDR3 contains 14 residues. Germline V gives CDR1 SGHVS, CDR2 FNYEAQ. Study outcomes and limitations: No sorting was done, leaving CD4 and CD8 contributions mixed. Pathologically expanded recipient clonotypes increased progressively from day 30 to day 180 as diversity fell. At the given depth, recipient repertoires were over 95% de novo clonotypes.

Sequencing used peripheral blood mononuclear cells. The chain joins TRBV7-6 to TRBJ2-2; 8 bases map to TRBD1. This TCR was sampled from a man aged 30-40 years in good health. Some clones in this sample may be carry-over from other donors' samples. Written as DNA, the CDR3 is TGTGCCAGCAGCTCGACAGGGGACACCGGGGAGCTGTTTTTT. This translates into CASSSTGDTGELFF.